These 8 T cell receptor beta chains originate from one sample sequenced in a study of T cell clonality in common variable immunodeficiency. Profiled with immunoSEQ multiplex PCR; TCRdb holds only in-frame clones, not every one. The sample yields tens of thousands of clones, without any singletons. The specimen was peripheral blood mononuclear cells. These receptors were collected from a person between 18 and 69 years old in good health.

This clone was seen repeatedly, ten times or more. Read data end 3 residues before the CDR3 end; the end is taken from the germline J gene. The chain recombines TRBV30 with TRBJ2-3; tentative D call: TRBD1 (6 bases). Germline CDR1 GTSNPN, CDR2 SVGIG (reference sequence). The CDR3 totals 13 residues. CDR3 residues: CAWRDSTGTPQYF. CDR3 DNA (partial): TGTGCCTGGAGGGACTCAACCGGGACACCG.

This clone appeared many times. Sequencing ends 3 residues short of the CDR3 end; the germline J gene provides the rest. The genes are TRBV5-4 and TRBJ1-1, with D possibly being TRBD1 (5 bases). The germline V gene has CDR1 SGHNT and CDR2 YYREEE (reference sequence). V was pared by 5 bases and J by 6 bases, with 17 bases between. This CDR3 is built from 14 residues. The covered CDR3 bases are TGTGCCAGCAGACGAATGGCGGGGCGGCCTGAA. It yields the protein CASRRMAGRPE. The entire CDR3 protein reads CASRRMAGRPEAFF.

This clone has ten or more counts. The sequenced fragment ends 3 residues before the CDR3 boundary, so the rest is inferred from the germline J gene. The chain has TRBV7-8 and TRBJ2-2, with TRBD2 matching over 8 bases. The germline V gene encodes CDR1 SGHVS and CDR2 FQNEAQ. V was pared by 6 bases and J by 1 base, with 4 bases of the junction left unmatched. The CDR3 runs to 15 residues. The CDR3 DNA, read in part, is TGTGCCAGCAGGCCGGGAGGGGGGAACACCGGGGAG. Protein: CASRPGGGNTGE. The whole CDR3 is CASRPGGGNTGELFF.

This clone came up many times. Read data end 3 residues before the CDR3 end; the end is taken from the germline J gene. The V gene is TRBV6-1, the J gene TRBJ1-1; D remains ambiguous. The germline V and J ends were trimmed by 0 bases and 1 base, with 6 bases remaining between them. The CDR3 has 14 residues. Germline V gene data show CDR1 as MNHNS and CDR2 as SASEGT. CDR3: CASSEALRNTEAFF. The DNA read from the CDR3 is TGTGCCAGCAGTGAAGCGCTAAGGAACACTGAA.

This clone was counted many times. The CDR3 is cut off 3 residues early in the read; its end comes from the germline J gene. J is TRBJ2-2 and V is TRBV6-2 or TRBV6-3; possible D gene TRBD2, 6 bases. Germline V gene sequence: CDR1 MNHEY, CDR2 SVGEGT. CDR3 length: 17 residues. Trimming removed 0 bases at V and 4 bases at J, with 15 bases between. The CDR3 here is CASSYSNGGRGTGELFF. The sequenced CDR3 bases are TGTGCCAGCAGTTACTCGAACGGGGGAAGGGGCACCGGGGAG.

The table lists this clone with many counts. The read terminates 3 residues ahead of where the CDR3 ends, so the germline J gene completes it. This chain joins TRBV4-2 and TRBJ2-1, with TRBD2 identical over 11 bases. Germline V CDR1 and CDR2: LGHNA, YNFKEQ. V dropped 4 bases and J dropped 2; count of bases not matched to a gene: 16. The CDR3 length is 20 residues. The sequenced part of the CDR3 DNA is TGTGCCAGCAGCCGTAGTCGTAGTCCGGGTAGCGGGAGGGCCTACAATGAG. Translating it yields CASSRSRSPGSGRAYNE. In full, the CDR3 reads CASSRSRSPGSGRAYNEQFF.

This clone was seen many times. The CDR3 end falls 3 residues outside the read, so it is completed with the germline J gene. The chain uses TRBV29-1 and TRBJ2-7, with TRBD1 matching over 10 bases. Germline-derived CDR1 and CDR2 are SQVTM and ANQGSEA. The CDR3 sequence is 15 residues long. V shed 6 bases and J 5 bases; nucleotides not matched to a gene: 13. CDR3 sequence: CSVEDGTGESDEQYF. The DNA read from the CDR3 is TGCAGCGTGGAGGACGGGACAGGGGAGTCTGACGAG.

This clone has ten or more counts. The DNA read from the CDR3 is TGTGCCAGCAGCCCCGGGGACAGTTATAATTCACCC. Translation gives CASSPGDSYNSP. In full, the CDR3 is CASSPGDSYNSPLHF. The chain is built from TRBV9 and TRBJ1-6; 7 bases map to TRBD1. The read gets to within 3 residues of the CDR3 end, and the germline J gene fills in the rest. The CDR3 runs to 15 residues. CDR1 is SGDLS, CDR2 YYNGEE, per germline. Germline trimming cut 4 bases from V and 4 bases from J; bases unmatched to any gene: 5. Full variable domain (rest looked up from reference TRBV9 and TRBJ1-6): DSGVTQTPKHLITATGQRVTLRCSPRSGDLSVYWYQQSLDQGLQFLIQYYNGEERAKGNILERFSAQQFPDLHSELNLSSLELGDSALYFCASSPGDSYNSPLHFGNGTRLTVT.